One sample yielded the 2 T cell receptor beta chains listed below, sequenced in a study of blood T cell repertoires in COVID-19. Assay: immunoSEQ multiplex PCR; the TCRdb copy retains only in-frame clones and omits some. The sample holds 85,000 to 120,000 clones, over 85% seen once. The sample taken for sequencing was peripheral blood. The receptors here all came from a woman in her forties or fifties with COVID-19, enrolled during active disease.

This chain links TRBV6-2 or TRBV6-3 with TRBJ1-2; the match to TRBD1 covers 8 bases. V shed 2 bases and J 4 bases; nucleotides not matched to a gene: 18. CDR1 MNHEY and CDR2 SVGEGT come from the germline V gene. This CDR3 region has 19 residues. CDR3 nucleotide sequence: TGTGCCAGCAGTTACCCTACAAATCAGGGGGCGAGCTTCTCCTATGGCTACACCTTC. Amino acids: CASSYPTNQGASFSYGYTF.

The CDR3 sequence is CSAQLSNADTQYF. CDR3 in DNA: TGCAGCGCCCAACTGTCGAACGCAGATACGCAGTATTTT. This sequence joins TRBV29-1 and TRBJ2-3; D gene ambiguous. Germline values: CDR1 SQVTM, CDR2 ANQGSEA. CDR3 size: 13 residues. V was pared by 7 bases and J by 4 bases, with 15 bases between.